A single sample is the source of the 8 T cell receptor beta chains below, sequenced in a study of blood T cells in healthy people across ages. Alongside a J-beta primer mix, a sample-barcoded 5' primer served in a second PCR lasting about 6 to 11 cycles. TCRdb re-called the 5' RACE reads with MiXCR, one entry per CDR3 protein. Here the sample spans 650,000 or so distinct CDR3 sequences, over 40% being singletons. The sample was blood. These receptors were taken from a woman of 80 years or more in good health.

The gene calls are TRBV28 and TRBJ1-3; unclear D gene. Trimming removed 6 bases at V and 3 bases at J, with 9 bases between. The germline CDR1 and CDR2 sequences are MDHEN and SYDVKM. The length of the CDR3 is 13 residues. CDR3 in amino acids: CASSVTHGNTIYF. CDR3 sequence (DNA): TGTGCCAGCAGCGTGACACATGGAAACACCATATATTTT. Looking up the rest from reference TRBV28 and TRBJ1-3 gives the full variable domain: DVKVTQSSRYLVKRTGEKVFLECVQDMDHENMFWYRQDPGLGLRLIYFSYDVKMKEKGDIPEGYSVSREKKERFSLILESASTNQTSMYLCASSVTHGNTIYFGEGSWLTVV.

Concerning this clonotype: A junction boundary mismatches the germline segment, possibly from a read error. The chain has TRBV9 and TRBJ2-7; no firm D call. Germline CDR1 SGDLS, CDR2 YYNGEE. The CDR3 totals 14 residues. As DNA, the CDR3 is TGTGCCAGCAACGTATCAGACTCCTACAATGAGCAGTACTTC. This sequence encodes CASNVSDSYNEQYF.

With regard to this clonotype: Since a much larger clone is just one base distant, this may be a read error. The chain uses TRBV29-1 and TRBJ2-1, with TRBD2 identical over 8 bases. The germline CDR1 and CDR2 sequences are SQVTM and ANQGSEA. The CDR3 extends over 14 amino acids. CDR3 sequence reads: CSVARTSGENEQSF. In DNA form, the CDR3 reads TGCAGCGTTGCGAGAACTAGCGGAGAGAATGAGCAGTCCTTC.

This clonotype was seen at least ten times. The chain carries TRBV28 and TRBJ2-5; D not certain. Germline V gives CDR1 MDHEN, CDR2 SYDVKM. V was trimmed by 4 bases and J by 0 bases, leaving 12 bases between them. The CDR3 runs to 15 residues. The CDR3 protein is CASSSTLGYQETQYF. The CDR3 region has the DNA TGTGCCAGCAGTTCCACGCTAGGGTACCAAGAGACCCAGTACTTC. Combining the CDR3 with reference TRBV28 and TRBJ2-5 gives the whole variable domain DVKVTQSSRYLVKRTGEKVFLECVQDMDHENMFWYRQDPGLGLRLIYFSYDVKMKEKGDIPEGYSVSREKKERFSLILESASTNQTSMYLCASSSTLGYQETQYFGPGTRLLVL.

There are many counts of this clonotype. The J gene is TRBJ2-3, the V gene TRBV7-2; 8 nucleotides align to TRBD2. The trim removed 2 bases at V and 5 bases at J, leaving 6 bases unmatched. Germline values: CDR1 SGHTA, CDR2 FQGNSA. This CDR3 comprises 15 residues. Written as DNA, the CDR3 is TGTGCCAGCAGCTTAAACGGGAGGGATGGAGATACGCAGTATTTT. It specifies CASSLNGRDGDTQYF. Combining the CDR3 with reference TRBV7-2 and TRBJ2-3 gives the whole variable domain GAGVSQSPSNKVTEKGKDVELRCDPISGHTALYWYRQSLGQGLEFLIYFQGNSAPDKSGLPSDRFSAERTGGSVSTLTIQRTQQEDSAVYLCASSLNGRDGDTQYFGPGTRLTVL.

Note on this clonotype: Germline is not matched at one junction end, which may reflect a read error. This chain joins TRBV2 and TRBJ2-1, with D perhaps matching TRBD2 (5 bases). The germline V gene has CDR1 SNHLY and CDR2 FYNNEI. The CDR3 runs to 13 residues. CDR3 nucleotide sequence: TGTGCCAGCAGGAGCGGAGCCTATAATGAGCAGTTCTTC. It translates to CASRSGAYNEQFF.

In this sample, this clonotype turned up many times. The chain links TRBV6-5 to TRBJ1-5, with D possibly being TRBD1 (5 bases). This CDR3 has 15 amino acids. The V gene lost 0 bases and the J gene lost 9 bases, with 15 bases spanning the gap. The V gene's germline CDR1 is MNHEY and CDR2 SVGAGI. The DNA for the CDR3 is TGTGCCAGCAGTTACTCCGGGACCGGTGAGTGGCCCCAGCATTTT. Translating gives CASSYSGTGEWPQHF.

This clonotype was seen at least ten times. The V gene is TRBV12-3 or TRBV12-4, the J gene TRBJ1-2; 9 positions agree with TRBD1. V gave up 5 bases and J gave up 7 bases; unmatched junction bases: 2. This CDR3 comprises 12 residues. CDR3 sequence reads: CASSRTGAGYTF. The CDR3 DNA is TGTGCCAGCAGTAGGACAGGGGCTGGCTACACCTTC.